What follows describes a single T cell receptor (beta chain). This clonotype was seen many times. No cognate antigen has been identified for it. Base qualities are not recorded, but no much larger clone differs from it by a single base. These data belong to a study of blood T cells in healthy people across ages (dated by TCRdb to about 2015). Study-level background: In model experiments, roughly one uniquely barcoded TCR beta cDNA molecule per two T cells was captured by template switching. Four age groups were formed from the donors: young (average 16 years), middle-aged (approximately 41), aged (more than 55) and long-lived (about 80). The study analyzed two additional independent replicas of 1 million unique cDNA reads from the same blood draw for two donors, one aged 18 to 30 and one aged 80 or older. Donors of different ages were randomly distributed across sequencing lanes to avoid experimental bias. Using deep sequencing normalized with unique cDNA molecular identifiers, the study measured how TCR beta repertoire diversity changes with age. Results the study describes overall, beyond this receptor: As age increased, observed TCR beta diversity per million T cells dropped in a roughly linear way, and a significant reduction was already evident by age about 40. Donor CMV infection status was unknown, potentially confounding age-related changes in expanded clonotypes. Compared with the aged group, the long-lived group had more naive CD4+ T cells, fewer expanded clones and increased TCR diversity, a pattern suggesting age selection. Because profiling used bulk unsorted PBMCs, naive and antigen-experienced compartments could not be compared conclusively. The percentage of naive T cells measured by flow cytometry correlated strongly with observed TCR beta diversity. Estimates of total diversity from one million sequenced T cells were regarded as lower bounds and underestimates.

The library was obtained by 5' RACE. The sequencer listed for this sample is Illumina HiSeq 2500. The second PCR ran for about 6 to 12 cycles and used a J-beta primer mix along with a sample-barcoded 5' primer. Each TCR beta cDNA molecule received a unique molecular identifier from a template-switch 5' adaptor carrying 12 random nucleotides. Each sample yielded at least 2.5 million CDR3-containing paired-end reads. The Mint cDNA synthesis kit, primed by a TRBC-specific oligonucleotide, was used to synthesize first-strand cDNA from all RNA. All cDNA was treated with uracil-DNA glycosylase and then went through a first 18-cycle PCR with the universal primers M1SS and BC2_uni_R. As for the original processing: Each sample was normalized by randomly selecting 1 million high-quality reads, each carrying a distinct molecular identifier. Reads sharing molecular identifiers were discarded rather than binned into consensus sequences. MiTCR, set to a Q25 quality threshold and the strictest error-elimination algorithm, was used for CDR3 identification, clonotype clustering and error correction. A nonparametric unseen species model with Euler transformation was used to estimate lower-bound total TCR beta diversity. TCRdb took the public reads, trimmed them with fastp at Q25, ran MiXCR for clone calling and kept in-frame beta chains. Rows merge per CDR3 protein into single entries with the most common DNA and genes. In this record, the V and J calls reflect TCRdb's handling and not the investigators' own analysis. The sample data list fewer than 2,000,000 distinct CDR3 sequences, and about 32% of these were observed just once. About 11% of the sample rests with the top ten.

The approximately 40 donors, aged 6 to 90 years, were systemically healthy Caucasian individuals from Russia. Each donor gave roughly 9.5 milliliters of peripheral blood, collected into EDTA-treated Vacutainer tubes. Ficoll-Paque density-gradient centrifugation was used to isolate PBMCs, with at least 6.5 million per sample. Trizol reagent was used to extract total RNA from PBMCs, with at least 5.5 micrograms per sample. Naive CD45RAhigh/CD27high T cell percentages were measured by flow cytometry on a PBMC aliquot from every donor. The CDR3 holds 13 amino acids from the cysteine to the phenylalanine. CDR3 DNA only is kept here, 39 bases in frame from base 1. Sequences DFQATT (CDR1) and SNEGSKA (CDR2) are obtained from the germline V gene (reference sequence). Cut back by 5 bases and 2 bases, the V and J ends lie 12 bases apart.

The chain is encoded by TRBV20-1 joined to TRBJ2-5, with the D gene not confidently named. This clonotype was sampled from a woman aged 25 to 39 in good health. Input material: blood. The base sequence is TGCAGTGCTCTTTTGAGTGGGCAAGAGACCCAGTACTTC. It translates to CSALLSGQETQYF.